Below, one T cell receptor (beta chain) is given with its context. The antigen remains unidentified. This sample stems from a study of identical twins. General observations from the study: Sequences that were out-of-frame, alpha and twin-shared displayed an excess of low generation probability.

TCRdb re-derived calls from the 5' RACE reads in MiXCR, one entry per CDR3 protein. The sample carries about 790,000 distinct CDR3 sequences, around a sixth recorded once. CDR1 is ENHRY, CDR2 SYGVKD, per germline. Between the trimmed V and J ends, which lost 5 bases and 7 bases, there was a span of 21 bases. The CDR3 contains 15 residues. This same sample was also part of a study on T cells expressing NK-cell markers.

The material sequenced was PBMCs. The receptor's source is a woman aged 18-35 years in good health. This chain links TRBV10-3 with TRBJ2-7; TRBD2 is a possible D gene (6 bases). CDR3 bases: TGTGCCATCAGTCCACCAGGCAGCCCGGGGAGGGAGCAGTACTTC. Translation: CAISPPGSPGREQYF.